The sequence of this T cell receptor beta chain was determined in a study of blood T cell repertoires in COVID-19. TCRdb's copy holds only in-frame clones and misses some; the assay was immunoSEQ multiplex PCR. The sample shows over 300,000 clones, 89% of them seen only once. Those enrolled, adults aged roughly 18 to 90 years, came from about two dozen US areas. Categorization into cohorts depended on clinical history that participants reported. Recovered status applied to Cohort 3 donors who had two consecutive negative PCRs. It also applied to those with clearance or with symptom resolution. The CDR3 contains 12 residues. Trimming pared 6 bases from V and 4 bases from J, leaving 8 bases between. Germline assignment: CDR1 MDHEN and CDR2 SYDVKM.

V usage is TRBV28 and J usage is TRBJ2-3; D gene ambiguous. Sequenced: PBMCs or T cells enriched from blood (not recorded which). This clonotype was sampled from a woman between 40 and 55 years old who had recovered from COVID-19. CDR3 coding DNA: TGTGCCAGCAGCCTACAGTCAGATACGCAGTATTTT. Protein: CASSLQSDTQYF. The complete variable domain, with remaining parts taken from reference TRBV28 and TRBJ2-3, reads DVKVTQSSRYLVKRTGEKVFLECVQDMDHENMFWYRQDPGLGLRLIYFSYDVKMKEKGDIPEGYSVSREKKERFSLILESASTNQTSMYLCASSLQSDTQYFGPGTRLTVL.